This note documents a single T cell receptor (beta chain) sequence. This entry is derived from a study of T cell responses to AZD1222 COVID-19 vaccine. Measured with immunoSEQ multiplex PCR; TCRdb has only the in-frame clones, and not every one. The table includes 86,000 or so clones, approximately 91% detected once. The length of the CDR3 is 15 residues. The V and J ends lost 2 bases and 7 bases respectively, with 15 bases between them. CDR1 and CDR2 (germline): MNHEY, SVGAGI. Second-dose timings of about 4 or about 12 weeks were pooled. Sample: peripheral blood, taken 28 days after the second AZD1222 dose. V is TRBV6-5 and J is TRBJ2-1; D may match TRBD1 or TRBD2 (7 bases each). The source of this sequence is an adult who received the AZD1222 COVID-19 vaccine. The CDR3 sequence is CASSYTRQGGNEQFF. The CDR3 nucleotides read TGTGCCAGCAGTTACACCCGACAGGGAGGGAATGAGCAGTTCTTC.